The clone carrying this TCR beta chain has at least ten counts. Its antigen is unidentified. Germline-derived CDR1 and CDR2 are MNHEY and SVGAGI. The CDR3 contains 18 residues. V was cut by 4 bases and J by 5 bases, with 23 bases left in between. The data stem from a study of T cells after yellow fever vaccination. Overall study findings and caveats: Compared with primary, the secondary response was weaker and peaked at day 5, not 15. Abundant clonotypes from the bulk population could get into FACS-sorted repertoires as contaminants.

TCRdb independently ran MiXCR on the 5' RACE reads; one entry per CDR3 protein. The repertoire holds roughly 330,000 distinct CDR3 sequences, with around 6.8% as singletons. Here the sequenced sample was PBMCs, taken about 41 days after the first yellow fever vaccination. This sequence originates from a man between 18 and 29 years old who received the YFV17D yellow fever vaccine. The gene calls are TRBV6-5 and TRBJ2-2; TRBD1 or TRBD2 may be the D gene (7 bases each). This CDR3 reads CASSWDSGDYMFTGELFF. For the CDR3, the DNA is TGTGCCAGCAGTTGGGACAGCGGGGACTACATGTTTACCGGGGAGCTGTTTTTT.